This TCR beta chain was recovered during a study of post-analysis software for immune sequencing data. Study context: Recorded disease courses covered relapsing-remitting, secondary progressive and progressive-relapsing multiple sclerosis. Some patients had no subtype annotation. Study-wide results and caveats: Diversity measured as normalized Chao1 was significantly lower in multiple sclerosis patients than in controls. In patients, about five TRBV segments were more frequent than in controls, with TRBV5-6, TRBV5-1 and TRBV20-1 among them.

V was shortened by 2 bases and J by 2 bases, with 10 bases between the two germline ends. The CDR3 runs to 15 residues. The germline gives CDR1 LGHDT, CDR2 YNNKEL (reference sequence). Incorporated into the TCR beta cDNA libraries were unique molecular identifiers, which served to reduce PCR and sequencing biases. Roughly 450,000 cDNA molecules came from 1 to 10 million T cells. TCRdb re-called the PCR reads through MiXCR, storing one row per CDR3 protein. The table has more than 350,000 distinct CDR3 sequences, approximately 38% seen once. Details on this clonotype: Its antigen is unidentified.

The sequence was collected from a girl aged 2 to 10 with multiple sclerosis. The chain is built from TRBV3-1 and TRBJ2-1; perhaps TRBD2 as D (6 bases). Specimen: blood. CDR3: CASSQMAGPYNEQFF. The CDR3 region has the DNA TGTGCCAGCAGCCAAATGGCGGGACCCTACAATGAGCAGTTCTTC.